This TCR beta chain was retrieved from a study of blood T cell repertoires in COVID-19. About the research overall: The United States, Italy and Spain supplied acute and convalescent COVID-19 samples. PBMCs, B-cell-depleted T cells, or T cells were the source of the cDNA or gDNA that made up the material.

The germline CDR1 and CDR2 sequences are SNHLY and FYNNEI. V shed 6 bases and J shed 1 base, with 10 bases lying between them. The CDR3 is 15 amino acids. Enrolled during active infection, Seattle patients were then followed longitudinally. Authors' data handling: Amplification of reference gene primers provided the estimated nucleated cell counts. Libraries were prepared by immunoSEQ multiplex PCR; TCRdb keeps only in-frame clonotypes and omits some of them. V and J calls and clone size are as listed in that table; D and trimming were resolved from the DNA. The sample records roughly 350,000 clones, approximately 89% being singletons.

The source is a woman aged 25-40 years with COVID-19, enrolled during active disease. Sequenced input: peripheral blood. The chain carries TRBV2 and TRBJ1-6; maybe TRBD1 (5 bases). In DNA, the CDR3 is TGTGCCAGCAGCGACAGTATGTCCTATAATTCACCCCTCCACTTT. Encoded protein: CASSDSMSYNSPLHF.